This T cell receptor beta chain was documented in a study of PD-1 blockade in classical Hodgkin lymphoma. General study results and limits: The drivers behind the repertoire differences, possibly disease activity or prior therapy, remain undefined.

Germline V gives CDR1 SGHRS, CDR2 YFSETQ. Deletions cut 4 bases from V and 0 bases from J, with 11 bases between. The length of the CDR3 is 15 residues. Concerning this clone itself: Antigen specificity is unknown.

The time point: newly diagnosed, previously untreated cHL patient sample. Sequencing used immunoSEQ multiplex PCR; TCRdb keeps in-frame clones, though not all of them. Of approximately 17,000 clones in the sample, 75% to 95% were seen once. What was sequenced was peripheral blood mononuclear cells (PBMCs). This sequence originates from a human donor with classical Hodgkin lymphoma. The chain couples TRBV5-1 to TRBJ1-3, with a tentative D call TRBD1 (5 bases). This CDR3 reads CASSRGDRSGNTIYF. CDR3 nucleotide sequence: TGCGCCAGCAGCCGGGGGGACCGCTCTGGAAACACCATATATTTT.